What follows are 28 T cell receptor beta chains derived from one specimen sequenced in a study of memory B cells and T cells in multiple sclerosis. Repertoires were generated with immunoSEQ multiplex PCR, while TCRdb's copy carries only in-frame clones and drops some. The sample consists of about 7,600 clones, roughly 64% of them appearing once. Sequencing was done on a sample of memory (CD45RO+) CD8+ T cells from blood. The receptors derive from a human donor with multiple sclerosis.

CDR3 nucleotides: TGTGCCAGCAGCCTACCTCCAGATGGCTACACCTTC. It codes for CASSLPPDGYTF. This sequence joins TRBV4-2 and TRBJ1-2; D ambiguous. Germline CDR1 reads LGHNA; CDR2 reads YNFKEQ. The CDR3 is 12 residues long. The germline V and J ends were trimmed by 4 bases and 6 bases, with 9 bases remaining between them.

The chain joins TRBV2 to TRBJ2-1; weak D call: TRBD2 (6 bases). Trimming cost V 4 bases and J 2 bases, with 21 bases left between them. There are 18 residues in the CDR3. Germline CDR1 reads SNHLY; CDR2 reads FYNNEI. CDR3 sequence: CASSGDLGLRETYNEQFF. The CDR3, as DNA: TGTGCCAGCAGTGGGGACTTAGGGTTGAGGGAAACCTACAATGAGCAGTTCTTC.

A few counts support this clone. The V call is TRBV25-1, the J call TRBJ2-7, with D possibly matching TRBD2 (6 bases). CDR3 length: 15 amino acids. With 2 bases removed from V and 2 bases from J, the gap between germline ends came to 13 bases. Germline-derived CDR1 and CDR2 are MGHDK and SYGVNS. This CDR3 reads CASSELRDGPYEQYF. The CDR3 DNA sequence: TGTGCCAGCAGTGAACTGCGGGACGGGCCCTACGAGCAGTACTTC.

The genes are TRBV7-9 and TRBJ1-4; 7 bases map to TRBD1. With 4 bases clipped from V and 5 bases from J, the junction kept 7 bases outside the gene matches. The CDR3 loop spans 15 amino acids. CDR1 SEHNR and CDR2 FQNEAQ come from the germline V gene (reference sequence). The CDR3 sequence: CASSSPRDSNEKLFF. For the CDR3, the DNA is TGTGCCAGCAGCTCGCCCCGGGACAGCAATGAAAAACTGTTTTTT.

Relative to its sample, this clone is medium-sized. The V call is TRBV7-9, the J call TRBJ1-1; possibly TRBD1 for D (6 bases). The CDR3 sequence is 15 residues long. V gave up 4 bases and J gave up 4 bases, with 16 bases separating them. Germline CDR1 is SEHNR and CDR2 is FQNEAQ (reference sequence). Here the CDR3 reads CASSSGAREGTEAFF. Written as DNA, the CDR3 is TGTGCCAGCAGCTCGGGGGCACGGGAGGGCACTGAAGCTTTCTTT.

This chain connects TRBV2 to TRBJ1-3, with 7 bases that match TRBD1. Germline assignment: CDR1 SNHLY and CDR2 FYNNEI. V trimming: 11 bases; J trimming: 4 bases; junction bases outside the gene matches: 8. This CDR3 spans 13 amino acids. CDR3: CAGTGTDGNTIYF. CDR3 nucleotides: TGTGCCGGAACTGGGACAGACGGAAACACCATATATTTT.

The V call is TRBV6-1, the J call TRBJ1-2; D is ambiguous. The CDR3 extends over 17 amino acids. Trimming pared 0 bases from V and 0 bases from J, leaving 14 bases between. Looked up from germline, CDR1 is MNHNS and CDR2 is SASEGT. The CDR3, as DNA: TGTGCCAGCAGTGAAGCGGTTGAACCGGGAACTAACTATGGCTACACCTTC. Protein product: CASSEAVEPGTNYGYTF.

This rearrangement joins TRBV27 to TRBJ2-5; D may be TRBD2 (6 bases). Looked up from germline, CDR1 is MNHEY and CDR2 is SMNVEV (reference sequence). The V end lost 5 bases, the J end lost 5 bases, and 15 bases lay between the germline ends. There are 14 residues in the CDR3. The CDR3 region has the DNA TGTGCCAGCAGTCTCCTAGGAGGGGAGGAGACCCAGTACTTC. It yields the protein CASSLLGGEETQYF.

The chain has TRBV19 and TRBJ1-1, with D tentatively TRBD1 (6 bases). The germline V gene encodes CDR1 LNHDA and CDR2 SQIVND (reference sequence). Trimming removed 1 base from V and 1 base from J, with 13 bases in between. The CDR3 covers 16 residues. This CDR3 is CASSIGGQIGNTEAFF. The CDR3 nucleotides are TGTGCCAGTAGTATAGGCGGACAGATCGGGAACACTGAAGCTTTCTTT.

The chain carries TRBV7-9 and TRBJ2-7; D remains ambiguous. V was shortened by 3 bases and J by 2 bases, with 8 bases between the two germline ends. Per germline, CDR1 SEHNR and CDR2 FQNEAQ (reference sequence). The CDR3 has 13 amino acids. CDR3 DNA: TGTGCCAGCAGCTTCGGTCCCACCTACGAGCAGTACTTC. Translated, it gives CASSFGPTYEQYF.

The chain recombines TRBV2 with TRBJ1-1, with TRBD1 as a possible D gene (5 bases). Germline V gene data show CDR1 as SNHLY and CDR2 as FYNNEI. The CDR3 loop spans 15 amino acids. Trimming cost V 8 bases and J 2 bases, with 18 bases left between them. CDR3 amino acids: CASESATGINTEAFF. For the CDR3, the DNA is TGTGCCAGCGAATCGGCCACAGGCATAAACACTGAAGCTTTCTTT.

The chain couples TRBV13 to TRBJ2-7, with D maybe TRBD2 (5 bases). Germline values: CDR1 PRHDT, CDR2 FYEKMQ (reference sequence). The CDR3 is 13 residues long. Trimming pared 0 bases from V and 7 bases from J, leaving 10 bases between. This CDR3 reads CASSLGLTGEQYF. CDR3 nucleotides: TGTGCCAGCAGCTTAGGCCTAACGGGGGAGCAGTACTTC.

The rearrangement links TRBV4-1 to TRBJ2-3, with 7 bases aligning to TRBD2. This CDR3 is 17 amino acids long. Germline CDR1 reads MGHRA; CDR2 reads YSYEKL. Germline trimming cut 3 bases from V and 0 bases from J; bases unmatched to any gene: 9. CDR3 in amino acids: CASSHPREGPSTDTQYF. CDR3 bases: TGCGCCAGCAGCCACCCCAGGGAGGGTCCTAGCACAGATACGCAGTATTTT.

The rearrangement uses TRBV5-6 and TRBJ2-1; the match to TRBD2 covers 9 bases. CDR1 and CDR2 (germline): SGHDT, YYEEEE. This CDR3 has 16 amino acids. V lost 3 bases and J lost 6; bases outside the gene matches: 10. The CDR3 protein is CASSSARAGGRNEQFF. The CDR3 DNA reads as TGTGCCAGCAGCTCCGCGCGGGCGGGGGGGCGCAATGAGCAGTTCTTC.

The chain uses TRBV9 and TRBJ2-3, with D maybe TRBD2 (6 bases). CDR1 is SGDLS and CDR2 is YYNGEE in the germline V gene. V lost 0 bases, J lost 1 base, and 12 bases lay in between. This CDR3 has 16 residues. The CDR3 loop reads CASSVEGRGGTDTQYF. CDR3 nucleotide sequence: TGTGCCAGCAGCGTAGAAGGGCGCGGGGGCACAGATACGCAGTATTTT.

There are a few counts of this clone. The chain has TRBV7-9 and TRBJ2-7; the match to TRBD2 covers 11 bases. There are 15 residues in the CDR3. From germline, CDR1 is SEHNR and CDR2 FQNEAQ (reference sequence). Trimming took 2 bases from V and 0 from J; bases not matched to a gene: 0. The CDR3 bases are TGTGCCAGCAGCTTAACTAGCGGGAGCTCCTACGAGCAGTACTTC. This encodes CASSLTSGSSYEQYF.

The J gene is TRBJ1-2, the V gene TRBV9; D not certain. V lost 1 base to trimming and J lost 2 bases, with 6 bases between them. The V gene's germline CDR1 is SGDLS and CDR2 YYNGEE. The CDR3 length is 13 residues. The CDR3 DNA reads TGTGCCAGCAGCGTATCTCAGAACTATGGCTACACCTTC. This sequence encodes CASSVSQNYGYTF. Supplemented by reference TRBV9 and TRBJ1-2, the full variable domain reads DSGVTQTPKHLITATGQRVTLRCSPRSGDLSVYWYQQSLDQGLQFLIQYYNGEERAKGNILERFSAQQFPDLHSELNLSSLELGDSALYFCASSVSQNYGYTFGSGTRLTVV.

This clone has only a few counts. This chain uses TRBV5-1 with TRBJ1-2; 11 bases match TRBD1. The CDR3 spans 16 residues. Germline V gene lookup returns CDR1 SGHRS and CDR2 YFSETQ. V lost 0 bases, J lost 2 bases, and 3 bases stayed unmatched. CDR3 residues: CASSLEGQGVNYGYTF. The CDR3 bases are TGCGCCAGCAGCTTGGAGGGACAGGGGGTAAACTATGGCTACACCTTC.

The V call is TRBV5-1, the J call TRBJ2-2; no firm D call. Germline assignment: CDR1 SGHRS and CDR2 YFSETQ. The V end was cut by 4 bases, the J end by 2 bases, with 12 bases between. CDR3 length: 15 residues. The CDR3 sequence: CASSPQSGNTGELFF. The DNA of the CDR3 is TGCGCCAGCAGCCCCCAATCGGGTAACACCGGGGAGCTGTTTTTT.

This clone is categorized as medium-sized (0.01 to 0.1%). The chain is built from TRBV6-5 and TRBJ1-1; 7 positions agree with TRBD1. This CDR3 comprises 13 residues. V shed 5 bases, J shed 9 bases, and the junction held 9 bases outside the gene matches. Germline loops: CDR1 MNHEY, CDR2 SVGAGI. The DNA of the CDR3 is TGTGCCAGCAGTGGAGGGGACAGTGGGAAAGCTTTCTTT. Its protein is CASSGGDSGKAFF.

There are a few counts of this clone. Germline is not matched at one junction end, which may reflect a read error. CDR3 sequence reads: CACSVPAGHGANVLTF. CDR3 bases: TGTGCCTGCAGTGTACCGGCAGGGCATGGGGCCAACGTCCTGACTTTC. The V and J genes are TRBV30 and TRBJ2-4; TRBD1 is a possible D gene (5 bases). The J call may be incorrect, as the DNA end agrees better with TRBJ2-6. CDR1 and CDR2 from the germline V gene are GTSNPN and SVGIG (reference sequence). This CDR3 contains 16 residues.

Worth noting for this clone: One junction end disagrees with the germline gene, perhaps due to a read error. This chain joins TRBV6-5 and TRBJ2-7; the D gene is possibly TRBD1 (6 bases). The CDR3 spans 11 residues. CDR1 is MNHEY and CDR2 is SVGAGI in the germline V gene. The CDR3 loop is CAGSSGDEQYF. In DNA form, the CDR3 reads TGCGCCGGCAGTTCAGGGGACGAGCAGTACTTC.

The rearrangement joins TRBV5-1 to TRBJ2-7, with 7 bases lining up with TRBD1. After removal of 0 bases from V and 0 bases from J, the junction contained 3 bases not matched to a gene. Germline values: CDR1 SGHRS, CDR2 YFSETQ. The CDR3 is made up of 15 amino acids. The CDR3 reads CASSLAAGGSYEQYF. The CDR3 DNA sequence: TGCGCCAGCAGCTTGGCCGCAGGGGGCTCCTACGAGCAGTACTTC.

The chain combines TRBV9 with TRBJ2-7; the D is unclear. This CDR3 has 14 residues. The ends were cut back, 0 bases at V and 2 bases at J, with 9 bases in the middle. Germline loops: CDR1 SGDLS, CDR2 YYNGEE. CDR3 bases: TGTGCCAGCAGCGTAGCCAGCGCCGCCTACGAGCAGTACTTC. As protein: CASSVASAAYEQYF.

This clone turned up a few times. The V gene is TRBV6-1, the J gene TRBJ1-2, with D unresolved. This CDR3 has 16 residues. V lost 0 bases and J 4 bases, leaving 15 bases between the germline ends. CDR1 is MNHNS and CDR2 is SASEGT in the germline V gene. The CDR3 region is CASSEAGVRGLYGYTF. As DNA, the CDR3 is TGTGCCAGCAGTGAAGCCGGCGTGCGGGGTCTCTATGGCTACACCTTC.

The chain is built from TRBV28 and TRBJ1-4, with 10 bases aligning to TRBD1. The V gene's germline CDR1 is MDHEN and CDR2 SYDVKM. The junction had 14 bases not matched to a gene; V was cut back by 2 bases and J by 5 bases. This CDR3 has 19 residues. The CDR3 loop reads CASSLEFSDRGPLNEKLFF. The DNA for the CDR3 is TGTGCCAGCAGTTTAGAATTTAGTGACAGGGGGCCTTTGAATGAAAAACTGTTTTTT.

This clone was seen more than once but under ten times. The chain joins TRBV9 to TRBJ2-7; weak D call: TRBD2 (6 bases). In germline, CDR1 is SGDLS, CDR2 YYNGEE. The CDR3 spans 18 residues. V was trimmed by 2 bases and J by 0 bases, leaving 21 bases between them. CDR3 sequence reads: CASSVLALKSLNSYEQYF. The CDR3 coding sequence is TGTGCCAGCAGCGTGCTAGCGCTGAAATCCCTAAACTCCTACGAGCAGTACTTC.

The rearrangement uses TRBV2 and TRBJ1-1; D gene uncertain. V lost 2 bases, J lost 8 bases, and 6 bases lay in between. Germline values: CDR1 SNHLY, CDR2 FYNNEI. This CDR3 region has 11 residues. The CDR3 nucleotides are TGTGCCAGCAGTGAATCTCCCGAAGCTTTCTTT. Protein sequence: CASSESPEAFF.